The 22 T cell receptor beta chains below come from one sample, sequenced in a study of response to subunit inactivated influenza vaccine (dated by TCRdb to 2017 to 2018). The library was made by RT-PCR. These reads were obtained on an Illumina HiSeq 2500. TCRdb reprocessed the public reads (quality trimming at Q25 with fastp, clone calling with MiXCR) and kept in-frame beta chains. CDR3 protein sequences are deduplicated, and each keeps its most common genes and DNA. For this sample there are 500,000 to 550,000 distinct CDR3 sequences; under 8.5% appear just once. In total, the top ten clones hold 13% of the sample. Sequenced material: PBMCs from blood, taken around 25 months after vaccination. All receptors derive from a man in his fifties or sixties who received an inactivated influenza vaccine. Donor details come from another sample of the same person, matched by shared clones.

This clonotype was seen many times. The chain is built from TRBV20-1 and TRBJ1-5, with a possible D match to TRBD1 (5 bases). The CDR3 is 13 residues long. The germline V gene has CDR1 DFQATT and CDR2 SNEGSKA (reference sequence). V lost 2 bases and J lost 6, with 11 bases in between. CDR3 in DNA: TGCAGTGCTAGAAGGGGAGGCGTTCAGCCCCAGCATTTT. Amino acid sequence: CSARRGGVQPQHF.

This clonotype was counted a few times. The V and J genes are TRBV7-2 and TRBJ1-1; a weak D match, TRBD1 (5 bases). Germline V lookup: CDR1 SGHTA, CDR2 FQGNSA. The CDR3 is 14 residues long. V dropped 1 base and J dropped 5 bases, with 11 bases sitting between them. The DNA for the CDR3 is TGTGCCAGCAGCTTAGATCGGCAGGGTACTGAAGCTTTCTTT. Protein product: CASSLDRQGTEAFF.

The table lists this clonotype with many counts. CDR3 in DNA: TGCGCCAGCAGCCAAGATTCACTCGGGGGATCCTACAATGAGCAGTTCTTC. Residues: CASSQDSLGGSYNEQFF. The V and J genes are TRBV4-3 and TRBJ2-1; D possibly corresponds to TRBD2 (6 bases). The germline V gene has CDR1 LGHNA and CDR2 YSLEER. This CDR3 has 17 residues. The ends were cut back, 0 bases at V and 1 base at J, with 13 bases in the middle.

This clonotype was recorded a few times. The chain employs TRBV20-1 and TRBJ2-3; 11 bases map to TRBD1. The CDR3 is 17 residues long. V lost 4 bases, J lost 3 bases, and 12 bases stayed unmatched. Germline V gene sequence: CDR1 DFQATT, CDR2 SNEGSKA (reference sequence). CDR3 in amino acids: CSAKTVDRGRQTDTQYF. The CDR3 coding sequence is TGCAGTGCTAAGACGGTGGACAGGGGGCGGCAGACAGATACGCAGTATTTT.

The chain has TRBV7-6 and TRBJ2-2; TRBD1 is a possible D gene (5 bases). The V gene lost 5 bases and the J gene lost 1 base, with 11 bases spanning the gap. The CDR3 covers 15 residues. Germline CDR1 is SGHVS and CDR2 is FNYEAQ. The CDR3 here is CASSRWQGNTGELFF. CDR3 bases: TGTGCCAGCAGCCGGTGGCAGGGGAACACCGGGGAGCTGTTTTTT.

The chain employs TRBV9 and TRBJ2-7; D is possibly TRBD2 (6 bases). V was clipped by 6 bases and J by 0 bases, with 16 bases between them. The CDR3 has 15 residues. CDR1 is SGDLS and CDR2 is YYNGEE in the germline V gene. This chain's CDR3 is CASIIKAGPSYEQYF. In DNA form, the CDR3 reads TGTGCCAGCATCATCAAAGCGGGCCCCTCCTACGAGCAGTACTTC.

This chain uses TRBV5-5 with TRBJ2-1; D ambiguous. V lost 4 bases, J lost 7 bases, and 18 bases lay in between. Germline V gene lookup returns CDR1 SGHKS and CDR2 YYEKEE (reference sequence). The CDR3 length is 15 residues. The CDR3 region is CASSAQVGLRNEQFF. As DNA, the CDR3 is TGTGCCAGCAGCGCGCAGGTGGGCTTAAGAAATGAGCAGTTCTTC. Complete variable domain (other parts from reference TRBV5-5 and TRBJ2-1): DAGVTQSPTHLIKTRGQQVTLRCSPISGHKSVSWYQQVLGQGPQFIFQYYEKEERGRGNFPDRFSARQFPNYSSELNVNALLLGDSALYLCASSAQVGLRNEQFFGPGTRLTVL.

This clonotype has ten or more counts. The chain combines TRBV28 with TRBJ2-3; D is perhaps TRBD1 (5 bases). Trimming took 6 bases from V and 4 from J, leaving 26 bases between them. CDR1 and CDR2 (germline): MDHEN, SYDVKM. The CDR3 extends over 18 amino acids. DNA of the CDR3: TGTGCCAGCAGCCGTAAGTGGGGCGCTAGAAAGTCCCCAGATACGCAGTATTTT. It specifies CASSRKWGARKSPDTQYF.

Many counts were recorded for this clonotype. The CDR3 spells CASSLALAGDSYEQYF. CDR3 nucleotides: TGCGCCAGCAGCTTGGCCCTAGCGGGGGACTCCTACGAGCAGTACTTC. This rearrangement joins TRBV5-1 to TRBJ2-7, with TRBD2 identical over 10 bases. V lost 0 bases, J lost 0 bases, and 3 bases stayed unmatched. The germline CDR1 and CDR2 sequences are SGHRS and YFSETQ. This CDR3 is 16 amino acids long.

This clonotype was seen repeatedly, ten times or more. The chain couples TRBV29-1 to TRBJ2-5, with D perhaps TRBD1 (6 bases). Deletions cut 6 bases from V and 5 bases from J, with 19 bases between. The CDR3 has 14 amino acids. Germline V lookup: CDR1 SQVTM, CDR2 ANQGSEA. The CDR3: CSVEQGRARETQYF. The CDR3 DNA reads as TGCAGCGTAGAACAGGGTCGGGCTCGGGAGACCCAGTACTTC.

The gene calls are TRBV20-1 and TRBJ1-2; D is unclear. Trimming removed 0 bases at V and 2 bases at J, with 16 bases between. This CDR3 has 16 amino acids. The germline CDR1 and CDR2 sequences are DFQATT and SNEGSKA (reference sequence). CDR3 protein: CSARDPRGRQNYGYTF. CDR3 nucleotides: TGCAGTGCTAGAGATCCAAGAGGGCGACAAAACTATGGCTACACCTTC.

This clonotype was seen a handful of times. The chain employs TRBV7-2 and TRBJ2-5, with D perhaps TRBD1 (6 bases). Between the trimmed V and J ends, which lost 1 base and 5 bases, there was a span of 11 bases. Germline CDR1 and CDR2: SGHTA and FQGNSA. The length of the CDR3 is 14 residues. CDR3 residues: CASSLGAGVETQYF. The CDR3 DNA reads as TGTGCCAGCAGCTTAGGGGCAGGGGTGGAGACCCAGTACTTC.

The chain carries TRBV27 and TRBJ2-1, with a weak D call TRBD2 (5 bases). V dropped 5 bases and J dropped 7 bases, with 18 bases sitting between them. This CDR3 spans 15 amino acids. Per germline, CDR1 MNHEY and CDR2 SMNVEV (reference sequence). The DNA of the CDR3 is TGTGCCAGCAGTAAACTACCAGCGGAGGTAAATGAGCAGTTCTTC. This codes for CASSKLPAEVNEQFF.

This clonotype showed up just a few times. The rearrangement joins TRBV7-9 to TRBJ1-4; no reliable D call. The CDR3 is made up of 14 amino acids. Germline V CDR1 and CDR2: SEHNR, FQNEAQ (reference sequence). V shed 5 bases and J shed 3 bases, with 10 bases lying between them. CDR3 loop: CASSPFGANEKLFF. The CDR3 DNA reads as TGTGCCAGCAGCCCTTTCGGGGCTAATGAAAAACTGTTTTTT.

The chain joins TRBV2 to TRBJ2-7, with 8 bases matching TRBD1. The CDR3 length is 14 residues. Trimming removed 7 bases from V and 2 bases from J; junction bases left unmatched: 7. CDR1 and CDR2 from the germline V gene are SNHLY and FYNNEI. The CDR3: CASIGVQGAYEQYF. CDR3 coding DNA: TGTGCCAGCATTGGCGTACAGGGGGCCTACGAGCAGTACTTC.

This clonotype appeared a few times. The chain has TRBV24-1 and TRBJ2-1; TRBD2 matches 9 bases. Trimming removed 5 bases from V and 9 bases from J; junction bases left unmatched: 7. The CDR3 is 14 amino acids. Germline CDR1 and CDR2: KGHDR and SFDVKD. CDR3 sequence reads: CATSAAGLASEQFF. The DNA of the CDR3 is TGTGCCACCAGTGCGGCGGGACTAGCCAGTGAGCAGTTCTTC.

This chain joins TRBV11-2 and TRBJ2-7; D may be TRBD1 (6 bases). The CDR3 is 18 amino acids. Germline V CDR1 and CDR2: SGHAT, FQNNGV. Between the trimmed V and J ends, which lost 5 bases and 1 base, there was a span of 24 bases. For the CDR3, the DNA is TGTGCCAGCAGCGCTCGTCTAAAACAGGGTCGATTGTCCTACGAGCAGTACTTC. Its translation: CASSARLKQGRLSYEQYF.

V gene TRBV6-1 combines with J gene TRBJ2-7, with unresolved D. The V end was cut by 3 bases, the J end by 6 bases, with 9 bases between. Germline V lookup: CDR1 MNHNS, CDR2 SASEGT. The CDR3 spans 12 residues. CDR3 bases: TGTGCCAGCAGTGAGCCCGGGCGCGAGCAGTACTTC. Its translation: CASSEPGREQYF.

This chain joins TRBV7-8 and TRBJ2-2; the match to TRBD2 covers 9 bases. V shed 5 bases and J 7 bases; nucleotides not matched to a gene: 8. The germline gives CDR1 SGHVS, CDR2 FQNEAQ. This CDR3 contains 15 residues. The CDR3: CASSRGLALDGELFF. CDR3 in DNA: TGTGCCAGCAGCCGCGGACTAGCGCTAGACGGGGAGCTGTTTTTT. Full variable domain (outside the CDR3, taken from reference TRBV7-8 and TRBJ2-2): GAGVSQSPRYKVAKRGQDVALRCDPISGHVSLFWYQQALGQGPEFLTYFQNEAQLDKSGLPSDRFFAERPEGSVSTLKIQRTQQEDSAVYLCASSRGLALDGELFFGEGSRLTVL.

This clonotype was recorded a few times. V usage is TRBV6-5 and J usage is TRBJ1-5; D remains unclear. The CDR3 runs 14 residues. Trimming left V 4 bases short and J 0 bases short, with 7 bases between. Germline values: CDR1 MNHEY, CDR2 SVGAGI. The CDR3 DNA reads as TGTGCCAGCAGTTCCGCGGCTAGCAATCAGCCCCAGCATTTT. It is translated as CASSSAASNQPQHF.

In its sample, this clonotype was seen many times. The chain is built from TRBV4-2 and TRBJ1-2; a possible D gene is TRBD1 (6 bases). Trimming took 7 bases from V and 6 from J, leaving 33 bases between them. There are 19 residues in the CDR3. Per germline, CDR1 LGHNA and CDR2 YNFKEQ. The CDR3 protein is CASTKYTDAGPRGVNGYTF. CDR3 in DNA: TGTGCCAGCACCAAGTATACCGATGCAGGACCCAGGGGAGTGAATGGCTACACCTTC.

The chain uses TRBV6-2 or TRBV6-3 and TRBJ2-7; 12 nucleotides line up with TRBD2. The V segment lost 6 bases and the J segment 3 bases; nucleotides outside the gene matches: 6. CDR1 is MNHEY, CDR2 SVGEGT, per germline. The CDR3 length is 15 residues. The CDR3 reads CASSPLAGGRYEQYF. CDR3 DNA sequence: TGTGCCAGCAGCCCACTAGCGGGAGGCCGCTACGAGCAGTACTTC.